These 2 T cell receptor beta chains came from one sample sequenced in a study of CD8+CD57+ T cells in acquired aplastic anemia. Genomic DNA was employed as the template in profiling TCR beta VDJ and CDR3. From the reads, TCRdb called clonotypes with MiXCR, one entry per CDR3 protein. The table includes around 430,000 distinct CDR3 sequences, around 30% detected once. Flow cytometry had shown expanded CD8+CD57+ cells in the patients chosen for sequencing. Material: sorted CD4+, CD8+, or CD8+CD57+ T cells (not recorded which) from PBMCs. Every receptor here comes from a human donor with aplastic anemia.

This chain connects TRBV3-1 to TRBJ2-5, with TRBD2 matching 14 bases. Per the germline V gene, CDR1 is LGHDT and CDR2 is YNNKEL (reference sequence). The CDR3 length is 17 residues. The junction had 5 bases not matched to a gene; V was cut back by 3 bases and J by 2 bases. CDR3 in DNA: TGTGCCAGCAGCCATAACCGACTAGCGGGAGGGCAAGAGACCCAGTACTTC. This encodes CASSHNRLAGGQETQYF.

For this clonotype: The CDR3 ends on some other residue instead of the conserved phenylalanine or tryptophan, so this is likely a read error. The chain carries TRBV2 and TRBJ1-3; D unclear. The V gene's germline CDR1 is SNHLY and CDR2 FYNNEI. V shed 7 bases and J shed 4 bases, with 8 bases lying between them. The CDR3 is 12 amino acids. Written as DNA, the CDR3 is TGTGCCAGCACCTTGGGAGGAAACACCATATATTCT. It translates to CASTLGGNTIYS.